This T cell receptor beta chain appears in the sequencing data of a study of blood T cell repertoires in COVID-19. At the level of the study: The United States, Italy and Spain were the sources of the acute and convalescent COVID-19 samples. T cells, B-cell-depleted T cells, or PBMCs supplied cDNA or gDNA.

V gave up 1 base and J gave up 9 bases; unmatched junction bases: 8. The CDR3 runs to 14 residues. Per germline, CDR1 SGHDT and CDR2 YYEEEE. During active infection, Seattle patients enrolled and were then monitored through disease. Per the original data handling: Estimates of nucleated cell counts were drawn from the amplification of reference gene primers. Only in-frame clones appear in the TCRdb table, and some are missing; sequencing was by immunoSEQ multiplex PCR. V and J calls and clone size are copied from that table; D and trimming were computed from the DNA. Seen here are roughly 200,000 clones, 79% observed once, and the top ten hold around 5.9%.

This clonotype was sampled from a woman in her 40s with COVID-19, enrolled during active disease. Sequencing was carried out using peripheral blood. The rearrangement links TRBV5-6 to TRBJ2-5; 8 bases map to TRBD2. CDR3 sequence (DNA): TGTGCCAGCAGCTTGTCGGGGGGGAAAACGGCCCAGTACTTC. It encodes CASSLSGGKTAQYF.